The 20 T cell receptor beta chains reported below all come from one sample, sequenced in a study of OX40 agonist ivuxolimab in advanced cancers. Measured with immunoSEQ multiplex PCR; TCRdb has only the in-frame clones, and not every one. Here the sample spans just over 90,000 clones, more than 75% being singletons. The sequenced sample was CD4+ or CD8+ T cells sorted from blood, obtained in a trial of the OX40 agonist ivuxolimab. The source is an adult with an advanced solid tumor such as melanoma, head and neck, liver or kidney cancer.

This chain links TRBV30 with TRBJ1-6, with 8 bases fitting TRBD1. The trim removed 3 bases at V and 7 bases at J, leaving 11 bases unmatched. From germline, CDR1 is GTSNPN and CDR2 SVGIG (reference sequence). This CDR3 is built from 16 residues. The CDR3 bases are TGTGCCTGGAGGGGAGGCAGGGGGCATACAAATTCACCCCTCCACTTT. This translates into CAWRGGRGHTNSPLHF.

V usage is TRBV11-1 and J usage is TRBJ2-5; unclear D gene. The CDR3 is made up of 10 amino acids. The ends were cut back, 8 bases at V and 5 bases at J, with 6 bases in the middle. Germline assignment: CDR1 SGHAT and CDR2 FQDESV (reference sequence). The CDR3 DNA is TGTGCCAGCGGCGACGAGACCCAGTACTTC. This codes for CASGDETQYF.

V and J are TRBV10-3 and TRBJ2-3, with a weak D call TRBD2 (6 bases). The CDR3 has 13 amino acids. Trimming cost V 11 bases and J 0 bases, with 12 bases left between them. Germline CDR1 and CDR2: ENHRY and SYGVKD. The CDR3 loop reads CAAEGSSTDTQYF. The CDR3 nucleotides are TGTGCCGCGGAGGGCAGTAGCACAGATACGCAGTATTTT.

The chain joins TRBV18 to TRBJ2-5; D is undetermined. The CDR3 length is 16 residues. Germline V gene data show CDR1 as KGHSH and CDR2 as LQKENI. V was pared by 4 bases and J by 0 bases, with 15 bases between. As DNA, the CDR3 is TGTGCCAGCTCACAAAGAGTTTACAGAGACCAAGAGACCCAGTACTTC. This sequence encodes CASSQRVYRDQETQYF.

This chain joins TRBV7-2 and TRBJ1-1; the D gene is possibly TRBD1 (6 bases). CDR1 SGHTA and CDR2 FQGNSA come from the germline V gene. The CDR3 runs 14 residues. Deletions cut 6 bases from V and 1 base from J, with 12 bases between. Here the CDR3 DNA reads TGTGCCAGCAGTGGGGGCCCCACGAACACTGAAGCTTTCTTT. It is translated as CASSGGPTNTEAFF.

The count of this clone is one. This chain connects TRBV4-2 to TRBJ2-3; D not resolved. Deletions cut 1 base from V and 6 bases from J, with 11 bases between. The CDR3 sequence is 14 residues long. Germline CDR1 reads LGHNA; CDR2 reads YNFKEQ. CDR3 nucleotide sequence: TGTGCCAGCAGCCAAGTTGGTAGCTTCGATACGCAGTATTTT. As protein: CASSQVGSFDTQYF.

The J gene is TRBJ2-3, the V gene TRBV7-8, with D uncertain. Trimming shortened V by 5 bases and J by 0 bases, and 15 bases separated the two germline ends. The germline CDR1 and CDR2 sequences are SGHVS and FQNEAQ. This CDR3 comprises 16 residues. DNA for the CDR3: TGTGCCAGCAGCCGAGTTGAAAGGCTAAGCACAGATACGCAGTATTTT. This translates into CASSRVERLSTDTQYF.

This CDR3 is CASSRLAGGDEQFF. CDR3 nucleotide sequence: TGTGCCAGCAGTAGACTAGCGGGAGGGGATGAGCAGTTCTTC. The rearrangement links TRBV6-1 to TRBJ2-1; 14 nucleotides line up with TRBD2. Germline CDR1 reads MNHNS; CDR2 reads SASEGT. This CDR3 is built from 14 residues. After removal of 5 bases from V and 8 bases from J, the junction contained 2 bases not matched to a gene.

The chain combines TRBV19 with TRBJ1-3; TRBD1 matches at 7 bases. This CDR3 contains 16 residues. Germline V lookup: CDR1 LNHDA, CDR2 SQIVND (reference sequence). Trimming took 7 bases from V and 2 from J; bases not matched to a gene: 11. The CDR3 DNA is TGTGCCAGTAATCCCGGACAGGTTTTGGCTGGAAACACCATATATTTT. Translated: CASNPGQVLAGNTIYF.

This clone was picked up one time. This rearrangement joins TRBV7-8 to TRBJ2-5; TRBD1 agrees at 7 bases. This CDR3 comprises 16 residues. Trimming cost V 3 bases and J 5 bases; bases outside gene matches: 12. Germline CDR1 reads SGHVS; CDR2 reads FQNEAQ. CDR3 loop: CASSFDPQGRRETQYF. CDR3 in DNA: TGTGCCAGCAGCTTCGACCCACAGGGGCGACGGGAGACCCAGTACTTC.

This clone was recorded once. The chain uses TRBV7-9 and TRBJ2-5; 10 nucleotides line up with TRBD2. Trimming at V came to 1 base and at J to 5 bases, leaving 7 bases not matched to a gene. There are 16 residues in the CDR3. Germline V gene sequence: CDR1 SEHNR, CDR2 FQNEAQ (reference sequence). For the CDR3, the DNA is TGTGCCAGCAGCTTAGGAGTAGCGGGAGGATGGGAGACCCAGTACTTC. It codes for CASSLGVAGGWETQYF.

The chain combines TRBV11-1 with TRBJ2-7; D is unclear. Looked up from germline, CDR1 is SGHAT and CDR2 is FQDESV (reference sequence). This CDR3 spans 12 amino acids. Trimming removed 5 bases at V and 3 bases at J, with 8 bases between. As DNA, the CDR3 is TGTGCCAGCAGCCCCGGGCGCTACGAGCAGTACTTC. Translating gives CASSPGRYEQYF.

J is TRBJ1-5 and V is TRBV7-2, with TRBD1 as a possible D gene (5 bases). The germline V gene has CDR1 SGHTA and CDR2 FQGNSA. V dropped 5 bases and J dropped 1 base, with 12 bases sitting between them. The CDR3 is 15 residues long. CDR3 protein: CASSLGTRSNQPQHF. Written as DNA, the CDR3 is TGTGCCAGCAGCCTCGGGACTCGAAGCAATCAGCCCCAGCATTTT.

The CDR3 coding sequence is TGTGCCAGCAGCTGGACGGGGGGCACAGATACGCAGTATTTT. Its translation is CASSWTGGTDTQYF. The V call is TRBV6-4, the J call TRBJ2-3; tentative D call: TRBD2 (6 bases). The CDR3 extends over 14 amino acids. Per the germline V gene, CDR1 is MRHNA and CDR2 is SNTAGT. V lost 6 bases to trimming and J lost 1 base, with 11 bases between them.

The sample holds a few counts of this clone. V and J are TRBV15 and TRBJ2-1; TRBD2 matches 9 bases. The CDR3 spans 16 residues. Germline assignment: CDR1 LNHNV and CDR2 YYDKDF (reference sequence). With 0 bases clipped from V and 2 bases from J, the junction kept 2 bases outside the gene matches. The CDR3: CATSREPSGTYNEQFF. Written as DNA, the CDR3 is TGTGCCACCAGCAGAGAGCCTAGCGGGACCTACAATGAGCAGTTCTTC.

This chain joins TRBV29-1 and TRBJ2-5; no definite D call. Germline CDR1 reads SQVTM; CDR2 reads ANQGSEA. CDR3 size: 11 residues. Here the CDR3 DNA reads TGCACTGCTGGCATCCAAGAGACCCAGTACTTC. This codes for CTAGIQETQYF.

The gene calls are TRBV29-1 and TRBJ2-7; D is uncertain. V was cut by 1 base and J by 2 bases, with 9 bases left in between. CDR1 and CDR2 from the germline V gene are SQVTM and ANQGSEA. This CDR3 is 13 amino acids long. This CDR3 reads CSVEGSVAYEQYF. In nucleotides, the CDR3 is TGCAGCGTTGAAGGAAGCGTGGCCTACGAGCAGTACTTC.

This chain links TRBV12-5 with TRBJ1-5, with 7 bases matching TRBD1. Germline CDR1 and CDR2: LGHNT and FRNRAP. This CDR3 region has 18 residues. Trimming took 0 bases from V and 2 from J; bases not matched to a gene: 10. The CDR3 loop is CASGLVLMTGRGNQPQHF. The CDR3 bases are TGTGCTAGTGGTTTGGTACTGATGACAGGGCGGGGCAATCAGCCCCAGCATTTT.

The V call is TRBV4-1, the J call TRBJ1-1; no reliable D call. CDR3 length: 14 residues. Trimming stripped 2 bases from V and 0 bases from J, with 7 bases between. Per the germline V gene, CDR1 is MGHRA and CDR2 is YSYEKL. The CDR3 loop is CASSQYAMNTEAFF. For the CDR3, the DNA is TGCGCCAGCAGCCAATACGCCATGAACACTGAAGCTTTCTTT.

V usage is TRBV18 and J usage is TRBJ1-5; TRBD1 might be the D (6 bases). This CDR3 is 15 amino acids long. V lost 1 base to trimming and J lost 2 bases, with 9 bases between them. Germline V gene data show CDR1 as KGHSH and CDR2 as LQKENI. The CDR3 DNA reads TGTGCCAGCTCACCACAGGGGGGCGGCAATCAGCCCCAGCATTTT. It yields the protein CASSPQGGGNQPQHF.